Described below is a single TCR beta chain sequence and its context. Its matching antigen is unknown. The whole isolated RNA underwent reverse transcription, so sequencing captured expressed TCRB transcripts. Profiling relied on immunoSEQ multiplex PCR, and the TCRdb table lists in-frame clones only, not all of them. The table records 150,000 to 180,000 clones, around 10% of them present only once. Trimming removed 8 bases at V and 2 bases at J, with 28 bases between. From germline, CDR1 is MNHEY and CDR2 SMNVEV (reference sequence). The CDR3 has 18 residues. This record belongs to a study of beta chain features in type 1 diabetes. Turning to the study itself: Age, gender, cell numbers and subset yield matched between patients and controls. Findings and caveats of the study: Shorter TCRB CDR3s, moderately but significantly so, marked every one of the four CD4+ subsets in Type 1 diabetes patients. Lower insertion and higher deletion counts appeared at VDJ junctions in type 1 diabetes patients. Possible PCR preference for shorter templates applied equally to patients and controls.

The sample was central memory CD4+ T cells from blood. This chain joins TRBV27 and TRBJ2-7; a possible D gene is TRBD1 (6 bases). The TCR comes from a young man in good health. The CDR3 nucleotides read TGTGCCAGCGCGACCTTAGGGGGAATAACGGCTAGAACCTACGAGCAGTACTTC. It yields the protein CASATLGGITARTYEQYF.